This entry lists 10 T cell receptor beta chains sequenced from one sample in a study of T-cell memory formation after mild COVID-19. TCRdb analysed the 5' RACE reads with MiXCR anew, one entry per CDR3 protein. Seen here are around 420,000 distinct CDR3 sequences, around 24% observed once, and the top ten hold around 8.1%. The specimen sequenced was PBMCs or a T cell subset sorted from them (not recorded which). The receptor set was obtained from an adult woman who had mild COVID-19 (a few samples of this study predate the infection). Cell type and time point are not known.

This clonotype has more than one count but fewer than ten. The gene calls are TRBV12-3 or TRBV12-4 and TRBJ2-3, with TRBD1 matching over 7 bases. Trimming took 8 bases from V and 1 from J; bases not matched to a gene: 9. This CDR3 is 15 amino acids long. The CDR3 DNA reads TGTGCCAGCCGCGTACAGGGGTCGGGCACAGATACGCAGTATTTT. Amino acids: CASRVQGSGTDTQYF.

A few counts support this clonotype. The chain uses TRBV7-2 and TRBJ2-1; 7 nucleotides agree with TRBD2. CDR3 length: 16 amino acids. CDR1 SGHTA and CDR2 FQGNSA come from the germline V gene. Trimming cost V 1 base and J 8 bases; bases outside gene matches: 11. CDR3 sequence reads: CASSLGGGRLPHEQFF. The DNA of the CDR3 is TGTGCCAGCAGCTTAGGGGGGGGGAGACTTCCGCATGAGCAGTTCTTC.

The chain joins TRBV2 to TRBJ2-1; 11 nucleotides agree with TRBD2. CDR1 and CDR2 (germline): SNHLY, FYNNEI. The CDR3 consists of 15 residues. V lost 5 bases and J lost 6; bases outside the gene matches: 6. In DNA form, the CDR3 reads TGTGCCAGCAGTCAACTAGGACTAGCGGGCAATGAGCAGTTCTTC. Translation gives CASSQLGLAGNEQFF.

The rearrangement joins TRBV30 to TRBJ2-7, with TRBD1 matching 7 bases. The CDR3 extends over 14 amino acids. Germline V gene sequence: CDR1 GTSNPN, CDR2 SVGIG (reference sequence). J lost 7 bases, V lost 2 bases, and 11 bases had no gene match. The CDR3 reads CAWSMDRPPAEQYF. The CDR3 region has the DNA TGTGCCTGGAGTATGGACAGGCCCCCGGCGGAGCAGTACTTC.

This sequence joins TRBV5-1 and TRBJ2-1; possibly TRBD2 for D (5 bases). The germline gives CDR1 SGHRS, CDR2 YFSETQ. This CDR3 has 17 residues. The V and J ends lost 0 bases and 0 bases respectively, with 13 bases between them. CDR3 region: CASSLELSGSSYNEQFF. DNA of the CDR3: TGCGCCAGCAGCTTGGAACTGTCGGGGAGCTCCTACAATGAGCAGTTCTTC. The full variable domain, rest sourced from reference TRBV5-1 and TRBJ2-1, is KAGVTQTPRYLIKTRGQQVTLSCSPISGHRSVSWYQQTPGQGLQFLFEYFSETQRNKGNFPGRFSGRQFSNSRSEMNVSTLELGDSALYLCASSLELSGSSYNEQFFGPGTRLTVL.

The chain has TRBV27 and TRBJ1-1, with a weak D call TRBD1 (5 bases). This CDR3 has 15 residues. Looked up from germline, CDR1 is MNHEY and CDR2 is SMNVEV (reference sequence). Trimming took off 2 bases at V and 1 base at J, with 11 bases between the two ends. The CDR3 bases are TGTGCCAGCAGTTTAGGCTGGGGGTCGAACACTGAAGCTTTCTTT. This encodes CASSLGWGSNTEAFF.

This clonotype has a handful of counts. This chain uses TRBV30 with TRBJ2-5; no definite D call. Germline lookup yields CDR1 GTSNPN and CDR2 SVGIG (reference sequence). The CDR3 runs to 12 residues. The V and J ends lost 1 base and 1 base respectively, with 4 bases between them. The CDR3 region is CAWSGIQETQYF. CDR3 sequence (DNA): TGTGCCTGGAGTGGCATCCAAGAGACCCAGTACTTC.

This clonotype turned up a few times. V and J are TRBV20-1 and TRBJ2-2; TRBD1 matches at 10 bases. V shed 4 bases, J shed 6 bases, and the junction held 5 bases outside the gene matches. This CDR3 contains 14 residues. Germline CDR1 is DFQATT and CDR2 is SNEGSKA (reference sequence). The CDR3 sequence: CSATTGGDAGELFF. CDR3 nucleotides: TGCAGTGCTACGACAGGGGGCGACGCCGGGGAGCTGTTTTTT.

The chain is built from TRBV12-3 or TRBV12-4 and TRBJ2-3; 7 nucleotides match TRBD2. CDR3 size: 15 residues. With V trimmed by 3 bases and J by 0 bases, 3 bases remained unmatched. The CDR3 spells CASSFKRGSTDTQYF. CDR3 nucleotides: TGTGCCAGCAGTTTCAAGCGGGGAAGCACAGATACGCAGTATTTT.

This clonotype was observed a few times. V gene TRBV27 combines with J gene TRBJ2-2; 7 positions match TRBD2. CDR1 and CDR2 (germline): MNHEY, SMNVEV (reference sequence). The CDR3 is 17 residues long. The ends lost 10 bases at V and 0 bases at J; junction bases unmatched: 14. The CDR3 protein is CATLGGRVLANTGELFF. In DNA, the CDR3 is TGTGCCACCTTGGGGGGGAGGGTCCTCGCGAACACCGGGGAGCTGTTTTTT.